These T cell receptor beta chains were read from a single sample in a study of regulatory T cells in long-lasting Graves disease. TCRdb ran MiXCR on the multiplex PCR reads and lists one entry per CDR3 protein. The sample has some 340,000 distinct CDR3 sequences, roughly 20% seen once. The starting material was peripheral blood mononuclear cells (PBMCs), obtained when the disease was refractory, from a patient treated with antithyroid drugs. Every receptor here comes from a woman between 35 and 50 years old with Graves disease. The CDR3 runs from the conserved cysteine through the conserved F or W. The D gene is left open where the match is weak. Only some rows state a clone size, as once, few, many or a class for expanded clones.

abundance	d_gene	v_gene	j_gene	CDR3aa	CDR3nt
.	TRBD2	TRBV19	TRBJ2-2	CASSQPSGAFREAGELFF	TGTGCCAGTAGTCAGCCTAGCGGAGCTTTTCGAGAAGCCGGGGAGCTGTTTTTT
many	.	TRBV28	TRBJ2-7	CASSLSRGPTVQYF	TGTGCCAGCAGTTTATCCCGCGGCCCTACGGTGCAGTACTTC
.	.	TRBV7-9	TRBJ2-2	CASSWTTSWSGELFF	TGTGCCAGCAGCTGGACAACTAGTTGGTCCGGGGAGCTGTTTTTT
many	.	TRBV28	TRBJ1-4	CASSLWTGTTNEKLFF	TGTGCCAGCAGTTTATGGACGGGAACAACTAATGAAAAACTGTTTTTT
.	.	TRBV2	TRBJ1-2	CASSPGHLGGYTF	TGTGCCAGCAGCCCGGGACATCTAGGGGGCTACACCTTC
.	.	TRBV9	TRBJ1-1	CASSVDEYTEAFF	TGTGCCAGCAGCGTAGATGAATACACTGAAGCTTTCTTT
.	TRBD1	TRBV6-1	TRBJ2-7	CASRLDRAHEQYF	TGTGCCAGCAGACTCGACAGGGCCCACGAGCAGTACTTC
many	TRBD2	TRBV2	TRBJ2-5	CASSLAGVTQETQYF	TGTGCCAGCAGTCTAGCGGGAGTAACACAAGAGACCCAGTACTTC
few	TRBD2	TRBV27	TRBJ2-3	CASSRGLAPDTQYF	TGTGCCAGCAGTAGGGGACTAGCCCCAGATACGCAGTATTTT
.	.	TRBV27	TRBJ2-2	CASSPYVTNTGELFF	TGTGCCAGCAGTCCGTATGTTACGAACACCGGGGAGCTGTTTTTT
many	.	TRBV6-5	TRBJ2-7	CASSYSRNGNYEQYF	TGTGCCAGCAGTTACTCGAGGAACGGAAACTACGAGCAGTACTTC
few	.	TRBV6-2/TRBV6-3	TRBJ2-7	CASSYSGRAVYEQCF	TGTGCCAGCAGTTACTCGGGCAGGGCCGTCTACGAGCAGTGCTTC
many	.	TRBV28	TRBJ2-7	CASSADRDFVSYEQYF	TGTGCCAGCAGTGCCGACAGGGACTTCGTTTCCTACGAGCAGTACTTC
many	TRBD1	TRBV6-1	TRBJ1-4	CASSEAGTGGEKLFF	TGTGCCAGCAGTGAAGCCGGGACAGGGGGCGAAAAACTGTTTTTT
many	.	TRBV12-3/TRBV12-4	TRBJ2-7	CASSFSNEQYF	TGTGCCAGCAGTTTTAGTAACGAGCAGTACTTC
.	.	TRBV2	TRBJ1-4	CASSDRVYEKLFF	TGTGCCAGCAGTGACCGGGTGTACGAAAAACTGTTTTTT
many	TRBD1	TRBV20-1	TRBJ1-4	CSARRGDRVKLTTNEKLFF	TGCAGTGCTCGGAGGGGGGACAGGGTAAAATTGACAACTAATGAAAAACTGTTTTTT
.	TRBD1	TRBV7-9	TRBJ1-1	CASGDRGRGTEAFF	TGTGCCAGCGGGGACAGGGGGCGGGGCACTGAAGCTTTCTTT
many	.	TRBV28	TRBJ2-5	CASREPSRAETQYF	TGTGCCAGCAGGGAGCCTAGTCGGGCGGAGACCCAGTACTTC
many	TRBD1	TRBV28	TRBJ2-7	CASSLGPGQGYEQYF	TGTGCCAGCTCCTTGGGACCGGGACAGGGGTACGAGCAGTACTTC
many	TRBD2	TRBV7-8	TRBJ2-2	CASSTPGLVDTGELFF	TGTGCCAGCAGCACCCCGGGACTAGTTGACACCGGGGAGCTGTTTTTT